This T cell receptor beta chain was documented in a study of metastatic and nonmetastatic thyroid tumors. About the study: Across blood and tumor or nodule tissue, repertoires from malignant and benign thyroid patients were compared with one another.

V gave up 3 bases and J gave up 0 bases, with 9 bases separating them. The germline gives CDR1 DFQATT, CDR2 SNEGSKA (reference sequence). The length of the CDR3 is 13 residues. Among the patients, none had received any treatment before thyroid surgery. The authors' processing: Clinicopathological groups differed in CDR3, with these differences serving to build a distant-metastasis classifier for papillary thyroid cancer. TCRdb redid the clone calls on the PCR reads using MiXCR. V and J calls and clone size were set by TCRdb, not the authors. The sample lists 30,000 to 35,000 clones, 30% occurring once. Findings and limits, study-wide: TCR beta diversity was reportedly significantly higher in malignant thyroid tumors than benign nodules, in blood and tumor.

By sample share, this clone is medium-sized. Its matching antigen is unknown. The specimen sequenced was blood. The receptor was isolated from a female donor with papillary thyroid cancer or a benign thyroid nodule (not recorded which). Some clones in this sample may be carry-over from other donors' samples. The chain combines TRBV20-1 with TRBJ2-7; D unresolved. CDR3 protein: CSARWASSYEQYF. The DNA of the CDR3 is TGCAGTGCTAGGTGGGCCAGCTCCTACGAGCAGTACTTC.